The 21 T cell receptor beta chains presented below share a single source sample, sequenced in a study of T cell responses to AZD1222 COVID-19 vaccine. Repertoires were generated with immunoSEQ multiplex PCR, while TCRdb's copy carries only in-frame clones and drops some. The data hold 75,000 to 95,000 clones, with roughly nine tenths observed a single time. This specimen consisted of peripheral blood, obtained on day 0 of MenACWY control vaccination. Every receptor here comes from an adult in good health.

This clone was seen once. The chain employs TRBV19 and TRBJ2-7, with TRBD1 matching 11 bases. There are 14 residues in the CDR3. Trimming took 5 bases from V and 4 from J; bases not matched to a gene: 4. Germline V CDR1 and CDR2: LNHDA, SQIVND (reference sequence). CDR3 residues: CASSRTGGLYEQYF. The CDR3 nucleotides read TGTGCCAGTAGTCGGACAGGGGGCTTATACGAGCAGTACTTC.

This chain uses TRBV18 with TRBJ1-1; no reliable D call. This CDR3 spans 14 amino acids. Germline loops: CDR1 KGHSH, CDR2 LQKENI. Trimming left V 3 bases short and J 1 base short, with 9 bases between. DNA of the CDR3: TGTGCCAGCTCACCCAGGAGGGAGAACACTGAAGCTTTCTTT. Translation gives CASSPRRENTEAFF.

V gene TRBV6-6 combines with J gene TRBJ1-2; 7 positions agree with TRBD1. CDR1 is MNHNY, CDR2 SVGAGI, per germline (reference sequence). The CDR3 covers 15 residues. Trimming at V came to 6 bases and at J to 2 bases, leaving 9 bases not matched to a gene. CDR3 amino acids: CASRAGTDSNYGYTF. The CDR3 DNA reads TGTGCCAGCAGAGCCGGGACAGACTCAAACTATGGCTACACCTTC.

The V call is TRBV6-2 or TRBV6-3, the J call TRBJ2-5; the match to TRBD2 covers 12 bases. This CDR3 has 15 amino acids. J lost 4 bases, V lost 6 bases, and 6 bases had no gene match. Germline V gives CDR1 MNHEY, CDR2 SVGEGT. The CDR3 DNA sequence: TGTGCCAGCAGCCAGCTAGCGGGGGGGGGAGAGACCCAGTACTTC. It specifies CASSQLAGGGETQYF.

The chain carries TRBV28 and TRBJ1-2, with D unclear. The CDR3 is made up of 13 amino acids. Trimming removed 5 bases at V and 4 bases at J, with 11 bases between. Per germline, CDR1 MDHEN and CDR2 SYDVKM. CDR3 amino acids: CASSPGVTYGYTF. CDR3 in DNA: TGTGCCAGCAGTCCAGGTGTAACCTATGGCTACACCTTC.

The CDR3 is CASSQDREPLNYNEQFF. The CDR3 DNA sequence: TGCGCCAGCAGCCAAGACAGGGAGCCACTTAACTACAATGAGCAGTTCTTC. This chain connects TRBV4-1 to TRBJ2-1, with D perhaps TRBD1 or TRBD2 (5 bases each). In germline, CDR1 is MGHRA, CDR2 YSYEKL. Trimming left V 0 bases short and J 3 bases short, with 15 bases between. The CDR3 length is 17 residues.

This chain links TRBV5-1 with TRBJ2-2, with D perhaps matching TRBD2 (7 bases). The V end lost 0 bases, the J end lost 4 bases, and 16 bases lay between the germline ends. Germline V lookup: CDR1 SGHRS, CDR2 YFSETQ. This CDR3 comprises 17 residues. CDR3 in amino acids: CASSLAGGGLTTGELFF. The CDR3 coding sequence is TGCGCCAGCAGCTTGGCGGGCGGGGGCTTAACCACCGGGGAGCTGTTTTTT.

The chain has TRBV11-2 and TRBJ1-2; D uncertain. Germline values: CDR1 SGHAT, CDR2 FQNNGV. This CDR3 is built from 14 residues. V was clipped by 4 bases and J by 2 bases, with 11 bases between them. In DNA, the CDR3 is TGTGCCAGCAGCTCCTACACTGACAACTATGGCTACACCTTC. Protein sequence: CASSSYTDNYGYTF.

V is TRBV6-2 or TRBV6-3 and J is TRBJ2-2; D gene uncertain. Germline-derived CDR1 and CDR2 are MNHEY and SVGEGT. The germline V and J ends were trimmed by 5 bases and 6 bases, with 10 bases remaining between them. The CDR3 is 13 amino acids. This CDR3 is CASSLLRPGELFF. CDR3 DNA: TGTGCCAGCAGTCTTCTGAGACCCGGGGAGCTGTTTTTT.

The V and J genes are TRBV28 and TRBJ1-5; 7 nucleotides line up with TRBD1. Germline values: CDR1 MDHEN, CDR2 SYDVKM. V lost 4 bases to trimming and J lost 6 bases; unmatched junction nucleotides: 9. The CDR3 extends over 15 amino acids. The CDR3 reads CASSSDREVGQPQHF. Here the CDR3 DNA reads TGTGCCAGCAGTTCAGACAGGGAGGTTGGTCAGCCCCAGCATTTT.

J is TRBJ1-1 and V is TRBV7-9; D is possibly TRBD1 (6 bases). CDR1 is SEHNR, CDR2 FQNEAQ, per germline (reference sequence). The CDR3 length is 14 residues. Between the trimmed V and J ends, which lost 3 bases and 4 bases, there was a span of 12 bases. CDR3: CASSFFEGGTEAFF. CDR3 nucleotides: TGTGCCAGCAGCTTTTTTGAAGGGGGCACTGAAGCTTTCTTT.

The chain recombines TRBV10-3 with TRBJ2-5, with 8 bases matching TRBD1. V lost 2 bases, J lost 5 bases, and 7 bases stayed unmatched. This CDR3 comprises 15 residues. Germline CDR1 ENHRY, CDR2 SYGVKD. The CDR3 nucleotides read TGTGCCATCAGTGAGGGACAGGGTGTGGGGGAGACCCAGTACTTC. It codes for CAISEGQGVGETQYF.

The chain recombines TRBV11-2 with TRBJ2-7; 7 bases are a match to TRBD1. Germline V gives CDR1 SGHAT, CDR2 FQNNGV. The CDR3 length is 13 residues. J lost 4 bases, V lost 4 bases, and 4 bases had no gene match. Here the CDR3 reads CASSSTGSYEQYF. The DNA of the CDR3 is TGTGCCAGCAGCTCGACAGGGTCTTACGAGCAGTACTTC. Together with reference TRBV11-2 and TRBJ2-7, the CDR3 gives the full variable domain: EAGVAQSPRYKIIEKRQSVAFWCNPISGHATLYWYQQILGQGPKLLIQFQNNGVVDDSQLPKDRFSAERLKGVDSTLKIQPAKLEDSAVYLCASSSTGSYEQYFGPGTRLTVT.

The V gene is TRBV6-1, the J gene TRBJ2-5, with 14 nucleotides matching TRBD2. The trim removed 3 bases at V and 4 bases at J, leaving 1 base unmatched. Germline assignment: CDR1 MNHNS and CDR2 SASEGT. The CDR3 sequence is 15 residues long. The DNA of the CDR3 is TGTGCCAGCAGTGAGGGACTAGCGGGGGCAGAGACCCAGTACTTC. As protein: CASSEGLAGAETQYF.

J is TRBJ1-1 and V is TRBV3-1 (or the pseudogene TRBV3-2); 7 bases are a match to TRBD1. J gave up 0 bases and V 3 bases, and 4 bases lay outside the gene matches. Looked up from germline, CDR1 is LGHDT and CDR2 is YNNKEL (reference sequence). This CDR3 is built from 15 residues. The CDR3 here is CASSHRQGVNTEAFF. In DNA, the CDR3 is TGTGCCAGCAGCCACCGACAGGGAGTGAACACTGAAGCTTTCTTT.

This clone occurred once. The chain couples TRBV7-8 to TRBJ1-1, with 7 bases matching TRBD1. The V gene end was trimmed by 4 bases and the J gene end by 0 bases; junction bases not matched to a gene: 8. This CDR3 comprises 16 residues. Germline V gene sequence: CDR1 SGHVS, CDR2 FQNEAQ. CDR3 amino acids: CASSSTGAYMNTEAFF. The CDR3 DNA sequence: TGTGCCAGCAGCTCAACAGGGGCCTACATGAACACTGAAGCTTTCTTT.

V and J are TRBV2 and TRBJ1-5; 7 bases match TRBD1. CDR3 length: 15 residues. CDR1 and CDR2 from the germline V gene are SNHLY and FYNNEI. V gave up 5 bases and J gave up 0 bases; unmatched junction bases: 4. In nucleotides, the CDR3 is TGTGCCAGCAGTTTAAACAGGGGTAGCAATCAGCCCCAGCATTTT. Its protein is CASSLNRGSNQPQHF.

This rearrangement joins TRBV7-9 to TRBJ2-5; D gene uncertain. The V gene's germline CDR1 is SEHNR and CDR2 FQNEAQ (reference sequence). The CDR3 runs 14 residues. With 0 bases removed from V and 3 bases from J, the gap between germline ends came to 8 bases. The CDR3 region has the DNA TGTGCCAGCAGCTTAGCTGACACTGAAGAGACCCAGTACTTC. This sequence encodes CASSLADTEETQYF. Drawing the rest from reference TRBV7-9 and TRBJ2-5, the complete variable domain is DTGVSQNPRHKITKRGQNVTFRCDPISEHNRLYWYRQTLGQGPEFLTYFQNEAQLEKSRLLSDRFSAERPKGSFSTLEIQRTEQGDSAMYLCASSLADTEETQYFGPGTRLLVL.

This rearrangement joins TRBV24-1 to TRBJ1-5; 11 positions match TRBD1. CDR3 length: 16 amino acids. The ends lost 4 bases at V and 6 bases at J; junction bases unmatched: 7. CDR1 KGHDR and CDR2 SFDVKD come from the germline V gene. CDR3 DNA sequence: TGTGCCACCAGTGACTCCGGACAGGGGGCCCGTCAGCCCCAGCATTTT. As protein: CATSDSGQGARQPQHF.

This chain links TRBV5-6 with TRBJ2-1; D gene ambiguous. CDR3 size: 13 residues. The germline CDR1 and CDR2 sequences are SGHDT and YYEEEE. V lost 1 base and J 2 bases, leaving 4 bases between the germline ends. The CDR3 bases are TGTGCCAGCAGCTTGCCAGCCTACAATGAGCAGTTCTTC. Translation: CASSLPAYNEQFF.

The table lists this clone with a few counts. The chain joins TRBV11-3 to TRBJ1-1, with D unclear. The germline gives CDR1 SGHNT, CDR2 YENEEA. Trimming took 4 bases from V and 2 from J, leaving 11 bases between them. CDR3 length: 14 residues. CDR3 in amino acids: CASSSWTVNTEAFF. CDR3 in DNA: TGTGCCAGCAGCTCCTGGACGGTCAACACTGAAGCTTTCTTT. Full variable domain (remainder filled in from reference TRBV11-3 and TRBJ1-1): EAGVVQSPRYKIIEKKQPVAFWCNPISGHNTLYWYLQNLGQGPELLIRYENEEAVDDSQLPKDRFSAERLKGVDSTLKIQPAELGDSAVYLCASSSWTVNTEAFFGQGTRLTVV.